The 28 T cell receptor beta chains presented below share a single source sample, sequenced in a study of blood T cell repertoires in COVID-19. Using immunoSEQ multiplex PCR, the repertoire was profiled, and TCRdb retains in-frame clones only, with some absent. The repertoire holds roughly 65,000 clones, with 65% to 85% as singletons. Sample: peripheral blood. The receptors originated from a human donor in a cohort sampled during active COVID-19.

The genes are TRBV3-1 (or the pseudogene TRBV3-2) and TRBJ2-3, with 12 bases that match TRBD1. Germline assignment: CDR1 LGHDT and CDR2 YNNKEL (reference sequence). The CDR3 covers 18 residues. Germline trimming cut 3 bases from V and 2 bases from J; bases unmatched to any gene: 9. CDR3 sequence: CASSQPGTGGLLTDTQYF. The DNA of the CDR3 is TGTGCCAGCAGCCAGCCCGGGACAGGGGGCCTCCTCACAGATACGCAGTATTTT.

The chain employs TRBV28 and TRBJ2-1; D might be TRBD1 (6 bases). The CDR3 loop spans 14 amino acids. Trimming pared 7 bases from V and 6 bases from J, leaving 16 bases between. Germline lookup yields CDR1 MDHEN and CDR2 SYDVKM. CDR3 region: CASIGQGKVNEQFF. The CDR3 DNA reads TGTGCCAGCATTGGTCAGGGGAAGGTCAATGAGCAGTTCTTC. Full variable domain (outside the CDR3, taken from reference TRBV28 and TRBJ2-1): DVKVTQSSRYLVKRTGEKVFLECVQDMDHENMFWYRQDPGLGLRLIYFSYDVKMKEKGDIPEGYSVSREKKERFSLILESASTNQTSMYLCASIGQGKVNEQFFGPGTRLTVL.

This chain links TRBV5-5 with TRBJ2-3; 11 bases align to TRBD1. CDR3 length equals 17 residues. Looked up from germline, CDR1 is SGHKS and CDR2 is YYEKEE (reference sequence). Germline trimming cut 6 bases from V and 6 bases from J; bases unmatched to any gene: 15. The CDR3 bases are TGTGCCAGCATCCCGACGGACAGGGGGCCTTCTTTGGATACGCAGTATTTT. Encoded protein: CASIPTDRGPSLDTQYF.

This clone appeared a few times. The chain is built from TRBV10-3 and TRBJ2-7; 7 bases are shared with TRBD2. The CDR3 has 14 residues. V trimming: 6 bases; J trimming: 7 bases; junction bases outside the gene matches: 12. CDR1 is ENHRY, CDR2 SYGVKD, per germline. This CDR3 reads CAIRAWTSMGEQYF. CDR3 nucleotides: TGTGCCATCAGAGCGTGGACTAGTATGGGTGAGCAGTACTTC.

This clone was observed a single time. This chain connects TRBV19 to TRBJ1-5, with D tentatively TRBD1 (6 bases). The CDR3 is 15 residues long. Trimming pared 3 bases from V and 3 bases from J, leaving 12 bases between. Looked up from germline, CDR1 is LNHDA and CDR2 is SQIVND (reference sequence). CDR3 amino acids: CASSIPGANNQPQHF. The CDR3 region has the DNA TGTGCCAGTAGTATCCCAGGGGCCAACAATCAGCCCCAGCATTTT.

This chain joins TRBV30 and TRBJ2-5, with 7 positions matching TRBD2. The CDR3 sequence is 18 residues long. In germline, CDR1 is GTSNPN, CDR2 SVGIG (reference sequence). The J segment lost 4 bases and the V segment lost 0 bases, leaving 17 bases of the junction unmatched. CDR3 sequence reads: CAWSVPLIGASGGETQYF. In nucleotides, the CDR3 is TGTGCCTGGAGTGTGCCCTTAATCGGGGCTAGCGGTGGAGAGACCCAGTACTTC.

Points on this clone: Other DNA sequences in this sample translate to the same CDR3. The chain recombines TRBV12-3 or TRBV12-4 with TRBJ2-5, with 7 bases fitting TRBD2. The CDR3 length is 13 residues. The J segment lost 4 bases and the V segment lost 3 bases, leaving 2 bases of the junction unmatched. The CDR3 loop reads CASSLGGVETQYF. As DNA, the CDR3 is TGTGCCAGCAGTTTGGGGGGGGTAGAGACCCAGTACTTC.

The chain combines TRBV28 with TRBJ1-1, with no clear D. Germline assignment: CDR1 MDHEN and CDR2 SYDVKM. With 6 bases removed from V and 4 bases from J, the gap between germline ends came to 6 bases. This CDR3 region has 11 residues. The CDR3 sequence: CASRSFTEAFF. The DNA of the CDR3 is TGTGCCAGCAGGTCTTTCACTGAAGCTTTCTTT. The whole variable domain, remainder taken from reference TRBV28 and TRBJ1-1, is DVKVTQSSRYLVKRTGEKVFLECVQDMDHENMFWYRQDPGLGLRLIYFSYDVKMKEKGDIPEGYSVSREKKERFSLILESASTNQTSMYLCASRSFTEAFFGQGTRLTVV.

The genes are TRBV6-5 and TRBJ1-4; TRBD1 might be the D (5 bases). V lost 8 bases and J 5 bases, leaving 15 bases between the germline ends. Germline CDR1 and CDR2: MNHEY and SVGAGI. The CDR3 totals 14 residues. The CDR3 nucleotides read TGTGCCAGCGCGGCGTGGGGCTTGAATGAAAAACTGTTTTTT. The encoded protein is CASAAWGLNEKLFF.

This clone was seen a single time. This chain joins TRBV28 and TRBJ2-7; TRBD1 is a possible D gene (6 bases). Trimming took off 3 bases at V and 3 bases at J, with 12 bases between the two ends. The CDR3 runs 14 residues. The germline V gene encodes CDR1 MDHEN and CDR2 SYDVKM. CDR3 DNA: TGTGCCAGCAGTTTGGCAGGGGCTCACTACGAGCAGTACTTC. It codes for CASSLAGAHYEQYF.

The V and J genes are TRBV3-1 (or the pseudogene TRBV3-2) and TRBJ1-1; 10 bases line up with TRBD1. Trimming at V came to 4 bases and at J to 11 bases, leaving 16 bases not matched to a gene. The CDR3 runs to 16 residues. CDR1 is LGHDT and CDR2 is YNNKEL in the germline V gene (reference sequence). CDR3 loop: CASSRADRGPLYDAFF. As DNA, the CDR3 is TGTGCCAGCAGCCGGGCAGACAGGGGGCCGTTATATGACGCTTTCTTT.

The rearrangement joins TRBV5-8 to TRBJ1-2; possibly TRBD1 for D (5 bases). In germline, CDR1 is SGHTS, CDR2 YDEGEE. V lost 0 bases and J 7 bases, leaving 13 bases between the germline ends. The CDR3 totals 14 residues. The CDR3, as DNA: TGTGCCAGCAGCTTGGGAGCCAGGGTTTCTGGCTACACCTTC. It yields the protein CASSLGARVSGYTF.

This chain connects TRBV27 to TRBJ1-6; possible D gene TRBD1, 6 bases. The germline gives CDR1 MNHEY, CDR2 SMNVEV (reference sequence). The CDR3 length is 15 residues. V lost 2 bases and J 7 bases, leaving 12 bases between the germline ends. In DNA form, the CDR3 reads TGTGCCAGCAGTTTAAAGCAGGGGAACAATTCACCCCTCCACTTT. Translation: CASSLKQGNNSPLHF.

V usage is TRBV3-1 (or the pseudogene TRBV3-2) and J usage is TRBJ1-2; a weak D match, TRBD1 (5 bases). Trimming shortened V by 4 bases and J by 6 bases, and 15 bases separated the two germline ends. The germline V gene encodes CDR1 LGHDT and CDR2 YNNKEL (reference sequence). The CDR3 contains 14 residues. The CDR3 loop is CASSLRDLGDGYTF. The CDR3 DNA is TGTGCCAGCAGCCTCCGGGACTTGGGAGATGGCTACACCTTC.

The chain recombines TRBV3-1 (or the pseudogene TRBV3-2) with TRBJ2-1; perhaps TRBD1 as D (7 bases). The CDR3 consists of 14 residues. CDR1 and CDR2 (germline): LGHDT, YNNKEL (reference sequence). Deletions cut 4 bases from V and 9 bases from J, with 16 bases between. The CDR3 loop is CASSRGDRYGEQFF. The CDR3 DNA sequence: TGTGCCAGCAGCCGGGGGGACAGATACGGTGAGCAGTTCTTC.

CDR3 amino acids: CASTRDRVSQHF. Here the CDR3 DNA reads TGTGCCAGCACCCGGGACAGGGTGTCCCAGCATTTT. The rearrangement links TRBV28 to TRBJ1-5, with 9 bases aligning to TRBD1. Trimming at V came to 7 bases and at J to 11 bases, leaving 6 bases not matched to a gene. The CDR3 loop spans 12 amino acids. Germline lookup yields CDR1 MDHEN and CDR2 SYDVKM.

The chain links TRBV2 to TRBJ1-1, with TRBD1 identical over 10 bases. Germline CDR1 SNHLY, CDR2 FYNNEI. The CDR3 contains 15 residues. V dropped 4 bases and J dropped 6; count of bases not matched to a gene: 8. CDR3 region: CASSVVGQGVSEAFF. The CDR3 coding sequence is TGTGCCAGCAGTGTGGTTGGACAGGGGGTTTCTGAAGCTTTCTTT.

The chain carries TRBV5-4 and TRBJ1-2; tentative D call: TRBD1 (5 bases). The length of the CDR3 is 13 residues. Per the germline V gene, CDR1 is SGHNT and CDR2 is YYREEE (reference sequence). V was trimmed by 4 bases and J by 1 base, leaving 8 bases between them. The CDR3 nucleotides read TGTGCCAGCAGCCCTGACAGTAACTATGGCTACACCTTC. It codes for CASSPDSNYGYTF.

The V and J genes are TRBV2 and TRBJ1-2, with D unresolved. The CDR3 has 15 residues. In germline, CDR1 is SNHLY, CDR2 FYNNEI. Trimming left V 7 bases short and J 2 bases short, with 17 bases between. Here the CDR3 DNA reads TGTGCCAGCATCCCCTCGAGGGCAGGAAACTATGGCTACACCTTC. The encoded protein is CASIPSRAGNYGYTF.

In this sample, this clone turned up once. CDR3 amino acids: CASSGSGVQETQYF. The CDR3 DNA reads as TGTGCCAGCAGCGGTAGCGGGGTACAAGAGACCCAGTACTTC. The chain recombines TRBV5-4 with TRBJ2-5, with 8 bases fitting TRBD2. V shed 4 bases, J shed 2 bases, and the junction held 4 bases outside the gene matches. In germline, CDR1 is SGHNT, CDR2 YYREEE (reference sequence). The CDR3 runs 14 residues.

The gene calls are TRBV21-1 and TRBJ1-1; TRBD1 is the table's D call and was not checked against the DNA. TRBV21-1 is a pseudogene segment. The CDR3 contains 16 residues. Written as DNA, the CDR3 is TGTGCCAGCAGCAAAGTGACGGACAGGGCTAACACTGAAGCTTTCTTT. Translated: CASSKVTDRANTEAFF.

V gene TRBV7-8 combines with J gene TRBJ2-3; TRBD2 matches 8 bases. J lost 4 bases, V lost 5 bases, and 11 bases had no gene match. Germline V gene sequence: CDR1 SGHVS, CDR2 FQNEAQ. The CDR3 has 16 residues. CDR3: CASSEGLVTPPDTQYF. The CDR3 DNA reads as TGTGCCAGCAGCGAGGGACTAGTCACCCCCCCAGATACGCAGTATTTT.

This chain's CDR3 is CASSPGFWGGNTGELFF. The CDR3 DNA reads as TGTGCCAGCAGCCCCGGATTCTGGGGGGGAAACACCGGGGAGCTGTTTTTT. The rearrangement joins TRBV9 to TRBJ2-2, with TRBD2 matching 7 bases. Germline-derived CDR1 and CDR2 are SGDLS and YYNGEE. With 4 bases clipped from V and 2 bases from J, the junction kept 11 bases outside the gene matches. The CDR3 covers 17 residues.

This clone has ten or more counts. The chain has TRBV10-2 and TRBJ2-3; D ambiguous. Germline V gene data show CDR1 as WSHSY and CDR2 as SAAADI. The CDR3 loop spans 11 amino acids. Trimming shortened V by 4 bases and J by 5 bases, and 4 bases separated the two germline ends. In DNA form, the CDR3 reads TGCGCCAGCAGTGTCAGAGATACGCAGTATTTT. Protein: CASSVRDTQYF.

The chain employs TRBV6-1 and TRBJ2-7, with D possibly TRBD1 on 6 matching bases. CDR3 length: 17 amino acids. CDR1 MNHNS and CDR2 SASEGT come from the germline V gene. V dropped 4 bases and J dropped 1 base, with 20 bases sitting between them. The DNA for the CDR3 is TGTGCCAGCAGTGGGTGGACTGACAGGCTCCTTTCCTACGAGCAGTACTTC. Protein product: CASSGWTDRLLSYEQYF.

This chain uses TRBV5-5 with TRBJ2-7, with a possible D match to TRBD1 (5 bases). This CDR3 spans 13 amino acids. Germline values: CDR1 SGHKS, CDR2 YYEKEE (reference sequence). The V gene lost 4 bases and the J gene lost 4 bases, with 12 bases spanning the gap. The CDR3 bases are TGTGCCAGCAGCCCCTTTCCAGGGTACGAGCAGTACTTC. Its translation: CASSPFPGYEQYF. Filled out from reference TRBV5-5 and TRBJ2-7, the complete variable domain reads DAGVTQSPTHLIKTRGQQVTLRCSPISGHKSVSWYQQVLGQGPQFIFQYYEKEERGRGNFPDRFSARQFPNYSSELNVNALLLGDSALYLCASSPFPGYEQYFGPGTRLTVT.

The chain has TRBV5-5 and TRBJ2-3, with D possibly matching TRBD2 (6 bases). Trimming stripped 4 bases from V and 2 bases from J, with 17 bases between. This CDR3 spans 16 amino acids. CDR1 is SGHKS, CDR2 YYEKEE, per germline (reference sequence). The CDR3 spells CASSATSSRNTDTQYF. DNA of the CDR3: TGTGCCAGCAGCGCGACTAGTAGTAGGAACACAGATACGCAGTATTTT.

The J gene is TRBJ2-5, the V gene TRBV19, with 8 bases identical to TRBD1. The length of the CDR3 is 14 residues. Germline CDR1 LNHDA, CDR2 SQIVND (reference sequence). J gave up 1 base and V 4 bases, and 2 bases lay outside the gene matches. The CDR3 DNA reads as TGTGCCAGTAGTACACAGGGGGTCCAAGAGACCCAGTACTTC. Amino acid sequence: CASSTQGVQETQYF.